This T cell receptor beta chain was documented in a study of identical twins. TCRdb redid the calling of the 5' RACE reads with MiXCR, one entry per CDR3 protein. The table records more than 250,000 distinct CDR3 sequences, around 8.8% of them present only once. Per germline, CDR1 MGHRA and CDR2 YSYEKL. This CDR3 comprises 15 residues. The trim removed 2 bases at V and 4 bases at J, leaving 7 bases unmatched. This sample was shared with a second study, whose subject was yellow fever vaccine responses in identical twins.

The sample comprised memory (CD45RO+) T cells sorted from blood. The origin of this receptor is a young woman in good health. This chain connects TRBV4-1 to TRBJ1-1; TRBD1 matches at 7 bases. CDR3 coding DNA: TGCGCCAGCAGCCAATCGACAGGGTCTAGCACTGAAGCTTTCTTT. Translating gives CASSQSTGSSTEAFF.